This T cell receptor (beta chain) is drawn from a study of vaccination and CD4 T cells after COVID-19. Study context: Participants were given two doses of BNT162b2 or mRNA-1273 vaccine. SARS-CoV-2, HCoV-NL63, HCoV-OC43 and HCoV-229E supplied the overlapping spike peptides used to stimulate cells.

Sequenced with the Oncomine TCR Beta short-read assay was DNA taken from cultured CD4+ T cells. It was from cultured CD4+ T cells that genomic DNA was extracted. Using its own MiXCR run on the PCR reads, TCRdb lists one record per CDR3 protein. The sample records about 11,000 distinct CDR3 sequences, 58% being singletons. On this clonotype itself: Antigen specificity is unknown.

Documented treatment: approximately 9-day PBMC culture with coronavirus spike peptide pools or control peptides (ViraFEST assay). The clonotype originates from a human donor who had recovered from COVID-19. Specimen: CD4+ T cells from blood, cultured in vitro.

The CDR3 protein is CASSWDRGEEAFF. CDR3 DNA sequence: TGCGCCAGCAGTTGGGACAGGGGTGAAGAAGCTTTCTTT. V usage is TRBV10-1 and J usage is TRBJ1-1, with 10 bases aligning to TRBD1. The germline gives CDR1 WNHNN, CDR2 SYGVQD (reference sequence). Trimming took 5 bases from V and 8 from J; bases not matched to a gene: 5. This CDR3 is 13 amino acids long.